A single sample gave rise to the 2 T cell receptor beta chains below, sequenced in a study of blood T cell repertoires in COVID-19 (dated by TCRdb to the early 2020s). Receptors were amplified or captured by the immunoSEQ multiplex PCR assay. The table was pulled from immuneACCESS by TCRdb, which kept in-frame rearrangements only. Such tables lose some clones; where checked, under half of the loss comes from unresolved V genes, and the rest has no known cause. In all, the sample holds 150,000 to 200,000 clones, and roughly four fifths of those were seen once. The top ten clones comprise approximately 11% of the sample. The sample was PBMCs or T cells enriched from blood (not recorded which). The receptors were sampled from a man between 45 and 60 years old who had recovered from COVID-19.

V and J are TRBV19 and TRBJ2-2; D possibly corresponds to TRBD1 (7 bases). This CDR3 has 15 amino acids. The V end was cut by 8 bases, the J end by 6 bases, with 19 bases between. Germline V CDR1 and CDR2: LNHDA, SQIVND (reference sequence). The CDR3 here is CASSRGAVSAGELFF. As DNA, the CDR3 is TGTGCCAGTTCCAGGGGGGCTGTATCGGCCGGGGAGCTGTTTTTT.

This clone was observed a single time. The chain is built from TRBV6-5 and TRBJ1-3, with 7 nucleotides matching TRBD1. CDR3 length: 15 residues. CDR1 is MNHEY, CDR2 SVGAGI, per germline. V lost 8 bases to trimming and J lost 5 bases; unmatched junction nucleotides: 12. The CDR3 nucleotides are TGTGCCAGCGAAAAAGGTGGAGGGGGCAGAAACACCATATATTTT. Encoded protein: CASEKGGGGRNTIYF.